This T cell receptor beta chain is from a study of human T cells and chemical hapten exposure. Individual cDNA molecules (in the library) carried attached unique molecular identifiers. TCRdb reprocessed the RACE reads with MiXCR, giving one entry per CDR3 protein. Here the sample spans around 110,000 distinct CDR3 sequences, around 10% being singletons. The time point was: patch test 1, 2 weeks after DPC sensitization. Noted treatment: therapeutic diphenylcyclopropenone sensitization with weekly scalp DPC. Germline-derived CDR1 and CDR2 are MNHEY and SVGAGI. V shed 4 bases, J shed 5 bases, and the junction held 14 bases outside the gene matches. There are 19 residues in the CDR3.

The clonotype comes from a woman aged 50 to 65 with alopecia areata. Some clones in this sample may be carry-over from other donors' samples. V usage is TRBV6-5 and J usage is TRBJ2-5; TRBD2 agrees at 15 bases. The specimen was whole blood, collected in connection with sensitization to the hapten diphenylcyclopropenone (DPC). CDR3 DNA sequence: TGTGCCAGCAGTTCCAACCGACCGGGACTAGCGGGGGGTAGGGAGACCCAGTACTTC. It codes for CASSSNRPGLAGGRETQYF.